The T cell receptor (beta chain) under discussion was sequenced for a study of blood T cell repertoires in COVID-19. Across the whole study: Spain, Italy and the United States supplied samples that represented acute and convalescent COVID-19. The cDNA or gDNA used as material had been derived from T cells, B-cell-depleted T cells, or PBMCs.

V lost 5 bases and J lost 8, with 12 bases in between. This CDR3 spans 12 amino acids. In the original workflow: Reference gene primer amplification in the assay estimated nucleated cell counts. Repertoires were generated with immunoSEQ multiplex PCR, while TCRdb's copy carries only in-frame clones and drops some. The DNA gave D and trimming, while V, J and clone size come from that table. The table records some 250,000 clones, about 87% of them present only once. The chain uses TRBV12-3 or TRBV12-4 and TRBJ1-1; D ambiguous. The receptor was derived from a woman aged 70 to 79 with active or convalescent COVID-19. Sequenced sample: peripheral blood. Here the CDR3 reads CASSPTGLEAFF. The CDR3 nucleotides are TGTGCCAGCAGTCCGACGGGTCTAGAAGCTTTCTTT.